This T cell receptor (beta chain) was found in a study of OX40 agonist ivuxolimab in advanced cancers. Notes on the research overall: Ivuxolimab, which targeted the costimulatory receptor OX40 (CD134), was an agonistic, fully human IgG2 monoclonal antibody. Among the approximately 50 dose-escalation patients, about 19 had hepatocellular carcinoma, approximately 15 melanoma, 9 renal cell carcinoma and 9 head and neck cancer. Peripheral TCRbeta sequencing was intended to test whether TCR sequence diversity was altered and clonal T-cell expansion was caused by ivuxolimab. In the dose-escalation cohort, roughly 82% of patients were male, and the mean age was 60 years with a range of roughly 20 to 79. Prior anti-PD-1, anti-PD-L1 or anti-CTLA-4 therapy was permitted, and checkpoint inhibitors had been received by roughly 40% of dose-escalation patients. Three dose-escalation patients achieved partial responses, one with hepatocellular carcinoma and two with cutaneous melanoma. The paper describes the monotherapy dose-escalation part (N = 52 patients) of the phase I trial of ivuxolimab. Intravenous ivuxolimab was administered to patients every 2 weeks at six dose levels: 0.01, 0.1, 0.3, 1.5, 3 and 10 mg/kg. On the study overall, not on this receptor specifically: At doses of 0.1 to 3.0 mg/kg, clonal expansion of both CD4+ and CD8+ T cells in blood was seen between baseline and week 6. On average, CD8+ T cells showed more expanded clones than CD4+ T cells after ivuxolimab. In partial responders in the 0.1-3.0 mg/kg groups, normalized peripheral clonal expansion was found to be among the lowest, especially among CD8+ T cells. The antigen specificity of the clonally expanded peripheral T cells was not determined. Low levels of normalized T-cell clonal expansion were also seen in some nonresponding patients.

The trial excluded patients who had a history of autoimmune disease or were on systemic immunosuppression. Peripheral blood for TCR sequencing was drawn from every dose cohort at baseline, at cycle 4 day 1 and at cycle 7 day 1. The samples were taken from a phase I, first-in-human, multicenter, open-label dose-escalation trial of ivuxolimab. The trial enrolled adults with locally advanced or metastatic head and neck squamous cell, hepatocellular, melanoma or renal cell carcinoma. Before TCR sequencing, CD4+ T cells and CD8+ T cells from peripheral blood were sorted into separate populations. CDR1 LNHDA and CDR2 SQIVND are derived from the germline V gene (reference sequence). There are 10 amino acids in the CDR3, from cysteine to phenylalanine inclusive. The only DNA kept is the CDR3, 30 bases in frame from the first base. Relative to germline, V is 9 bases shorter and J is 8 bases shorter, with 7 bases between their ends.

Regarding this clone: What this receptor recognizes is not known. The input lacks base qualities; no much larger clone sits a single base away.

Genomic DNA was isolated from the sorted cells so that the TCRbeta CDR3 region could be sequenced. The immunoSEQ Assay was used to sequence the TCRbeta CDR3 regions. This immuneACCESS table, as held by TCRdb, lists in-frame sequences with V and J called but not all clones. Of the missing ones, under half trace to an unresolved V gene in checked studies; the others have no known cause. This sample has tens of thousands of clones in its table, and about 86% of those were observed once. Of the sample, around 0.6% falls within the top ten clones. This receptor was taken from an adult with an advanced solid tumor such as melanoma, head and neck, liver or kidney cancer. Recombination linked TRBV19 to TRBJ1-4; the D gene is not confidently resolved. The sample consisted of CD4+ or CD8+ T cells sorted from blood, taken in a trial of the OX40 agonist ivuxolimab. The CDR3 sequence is CASSREKLFF. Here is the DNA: TGTGCCAGCTCGCGGGAAAAACTGTTTTTT.